A selection of T cell receptor beta chains follows, all from one sample in a study of Tregs in tolerant kidney transplant recipients. Profiled with immunoSEQ multiplex PCR; TCRdb holds only in-frame clones, not every one. The data show 50,000 to 85,000 clones, around 90% seen once. Here the sequenced sample was CD8+ T cells from blood, taken before the transplant. The source is a human donor who received a combined kidney and bone marrow transplant. Both conserved end residues are part of each CDR3. A D gene is named only where the DNA matches it firmly. Size is stated for part of the rows, as once, few or many counts, or as a class when the clone is expanded.

NA | NA | TRBJ1-2 | TRBV5-1 | TGCGCCAGCAGCTTACTGGAGTCTAACTATGGCTACACCTTC | CASSLLESNYGYTF
NA | NA | TRBJ1-2 | TRBV10-3 | TGTGCCATCAGTGAGTCTCCAGGGCATGGCTACACCTTC | CAISESPGHGYTF
NA | TRBD2 | TRBJ2-5 | TRBV4-1 | TGCGCCAGCAGCCCCGGGGGTGGGCTAGCGGGGCAAGAGACCCAGTACTTC | CASSPGGGLAGQETQYF
NA | TRBD1 | TRBJ1-4 | TRBV28 | TGTGCCAGCAACACAGGGACAGCAACTAATGAAAAACTGTTTTTT | CASNTGTATNEKLFF
NA | NA | TRBJ2-7 | TRBV6-1 | TGTGCCAGCAAAACAGGATTATATCTCGAGCAGTACTTC | CASKTGLYLEQYF
NA | TRBD2 | TRBJ2-3 | TRBV15 | TGTGCCACCAGCAGAGACGGAGCGGGAGCCCCAGATACGCAGTATTTT | CATSRDGAGAPDTQYF
NA | NA | TRBJ2-1 | TRBV5-8 | TGTGCCAGCAGCGAGGGGAGGGGGGGTCGCAATGAGCAGTTCTTC | CASSEGRGGRNEQFF
NA | TRBD2 | TRBJ2-7 | TRBV7-8 | TGTGCCAGCAGCTCCGGACTAGCGGGAGGGCCGGGGAACGAGCAGTACTTC | CASSSGLAGGPGNEQYF
NA | TRBD2 | TRBJ2-7 | TRBV6-5 | TGTGCCAGCAGTTCGACTAGCGGAGACTACGAGCAGTACTTC | CASSSTSGDYEQYF
once | NA | TRBJ2-5 | TRBV9 | TGTGCCAGCAGCGGAACACAAGAGACCCAGTACTTC | CASSGTQETQYF
NA | NA | TRBJ2-7 | TRBV11-2 | TGTGCCAGCAGCTTGGGGCAGCCATACGAGCAGTACTTC | CASSLGQPYEQYF
NA | NA | TRBJ2-1 | TRBV19 | TGTGCCAGTAGTATCCTGGACAGTTACAATGAGCAGTTCTTC | CASSILDSYNEQFF
once | NA | TRBJ1-5 | TRBV19 | TGTGCCAGTAGTATCCGTCAAACCGGTCAGCCCCAGCATTTT | CASSIRQTGQPQHF
once | TRBD1 | TRBJ2-4 | TRBV5-1 | TGCGCCAGCAGCTGGGACAGATTTCGAAACATTCAGTACTTC | CASSWDRFRNIQYF
once | TRBD1 | TRBJ1-2 | TRBV27 | TGTGCCAGCAGTTTATCCGGGACAGACGGCTACACCTTC | CASSLSGTDGYTF
NA | NA | TRBJ1-1 | TRBV14 | TGTGCCAGCAGCCAAGACGGACTTGCTTTCTTT | CASSQDGLAFF
NA | TRBD1 | TRBJ1-4 | TRBV11-3 | TGTGCCAGCAGCTTACAGGGGGTGGATGAAAAACTGTTTTTT | CASSLQGVDEKLFF
NA | NA | TRBJ1-1 | TRBV9 | TGTGCCAGCAGCGCCTCAGAGGGGGAAGCTGAAGCTTTCTTT | CASSASEGEAEAFF
NA | NA | TRBJ1-6 | TRBV5-8 | TGTGCCAGCGATGTGACAGCGTATAATTCACCCCTCCACTTT | CASDVTAYNSPLHF
NA | TRBD1 | TRBJ1-3 | TRBV4-3 | TGCGCCAGCAGCCCCGGGACAGGGGAAGGAAACACCATATATTTT | CASSPGTGEGNTIYF
NA | NA | TRBJ1-1 | TRBV5-5 | TGTGCCAGCAGCTTCGCGGACACAGGTGAAGCTTTCTTT | CASSFADTGEAFF
NA | TRBD2 | TRBJ2-5 | TRBV5-4 | TGTGCCTGGGGGACTAGCGGACAAGAGACCCAGTACTTC | CAWGTSGQETQYF
once | NA | TRBJ1-3 | TRBV5-6 | TGTGCCAGCAGCTTACGGGGATCCTCTGGAAACACCATATATTTT | CASSLRGSSGNTIYF
NA | TRBD2 | TRBJ2-7 | TRBV29-1 | TGCAGCGTACTAGCGTCATCCTACGAGCAGTACTTC | CSVLASSYEQYF
NA | TRBD1 | TRBJ2-5 | TRBV27 | TGTGCCAGCAGTCACTCGTCGGGACAGGGAGAGACCCAGTACTTC | CASSHSSGQGETQYF
once | NA | TRBJ1-4 | TRBV5-5 | TGTGCCAGCAGCTTGTATATGCGACAGGTTGGAAAACTGTTTTTT | CASSLYMRQVGKLFF
NA | TRBD2 | TRBJ2-2 | TRBV2 | TGTGCCAGCGGGGAAAGCGGGGTCGCCGGGGAGCTGTTTTTT | CASGESGVAGELFF
NA | TRBD1 | TRBJ2-2 | TRBV19 | TGTGCCACCAACGACAGGGGGCCCACCGGGGAGCTGTTTTTT | CATNDRGPTGELFF
NA | TRBD2 | TRBJ2-1 | TRBV7-8 | TGTGCCAGCAGCACCAGTCTAGCGGGACTTATCTACAATGAGCAGTTCTTC | CASSTSLAGLIYNEQFF
once | NA | TRBJ1-2 | TRBV4-1 | TGCGCCAGCAGCCAAGATCTATCGGTATTTTATGGCTACACCTTC | CASSQDLSVFYGYTF
NA | NA | TRBJ2-7 | TRBV5-6 | TGTGCCAGCAGCTTGGCAGGGTCCTACGAGCAGTACTTC | CASSLAGSYEQYF
NA | NA | TRBJ2-5 | TRBV2 | TGTGCCAGCCGCAGCCCTTGGGCGGGCGGGGAAGAGACCCAGTACTTC | CASRSPWAGGEETQYF
NA | TRBD1 | TRBJ2-3 | TRBV6-1 | TGTGCCAGCAGTGAAACAGGGGCTACTAGGGATACGCAGTATTTT | CASSETGATRDTQYF
NA | TRBD2 | TRBJ2-5 | TRBV4-2 | TGTGCCAGCAGCCAACTTAAAGGCCTAGCGGGGGGCTCGTACCAAGAGACCCAGTACTTC | CASSQLKGLAGGSYQETQYF
NA | NA | TRBJ1-1 | TRBV20-1 | TGCAGTGCTAGATTCGGCACTGAAGCTTTCTTT | CSARFGTEAFF
NA | NA | TRBJ1-2 | TRBV11-2 | TGTGCCAGCAGCCAGGACCGTCGATCAGGGACTCATGGCTACACCTTC | CASSQDRRSGTHGYTF
NA | NA | TRBJ2-7 | TRBV27 | TGTGCCAGCAGCCACGGCTACGAGCAGTACTTC | CASSHGYEQYF
NA | TRBD1 | TRBJ2-7 | TRBV13 | TGTGCCAGCAGCTCCCGGGACAGGGTATACGAGCAGTACTTC | CASSSRDRVYEQYF
NA | TRBD2 | TRBJ2-7 | TRBV4-3 | TGCGCCAGCAGCCAAGCGACTAGCGGGAGTTACGAGCAGTACTTC | CASSQATSGSYEQYF
NA | NA | TRBJ2-2 | TRBV15 | TGTGCCACCAGCAGAGATTCACGGGCGGGATCCTCCGGGGAGCTGTTTTTT | CATSRDSRAGSSGELFF
NA | NA | TRBJ2-7 | TRBV29-1 | TGCAGCGTGCGCACAGGGTCCTCCTACGAGCAGTACTTC | CSVRTGSSYEQYF
once | NA | TRBJ1-1 | TRBV21-1 | TGTGCCAGCAGTGGGGGGACCTCCACTGAAGCTTTCTTT | CASSGGTSTEAFF
NA | TRBD1 | TRBJ2-7 | TRBV15 | TGTGCCACCAGCAGATCACAGGGGCCTTTTTACGAGCAGTACTTC | CATSRSQGPFYEQYF
NA | NA | TRBJ2-1 | TRBV19 | TGTGCCAGTAGTATAGGTGGCGGGAACTCCTACAATGAGCAGTTCTTC | CASSIGGGNSYNEQFF
NA | TRBD1 | TRBJ1-5 | TRBV19 | TGTGCCAGTAGTATAGTCGGACAGGCGACTCAGCCCCAGCATTTT | CASSIVGQATQPQHF
NA | TRBD1 | TRBJ1-2 | TRBV11-3 | TGTGCCAAAACAGGGGTCGGCTACACCTTC | CAKTGVGYTF
once | NA | TRBJ2-7 | TRBV7-8 | TGTGCCAGCAGCTTAGGGGCCTTCTCCGAGCAGTACTTC | CASSLGAFSEQYF
NA | TRBD2 | TRBJ2-1 | TRBV6-5 | TGTGCCAGCAGTTCATACGGGAGGGAGGGCGACAATGAGCAGTTCTTC | CASSSYGREGDNEQFF
few | NA | TRBJ1-4 | TRBV5-5 | TGTGCCAGCGCAATGGGAAGGGGCGGTGAAAAACTGTTTTTT | CASAMGRGGEKLFF
NA | NA | TRBJ1-4 | TRBV14 | TGTGCCAGCAGCCCGGTGGGGGGGAATGAAAAACTGTTTTTT | CASSPVGGNEKLFF
NA | NA | TRBJ2-5 | TRBV27 | TGTGCCAGCAGTTTCCGGGGGGAGACCCAGTACTTC | CASSFRGETQYF
NA | NA | TRBJ1-5 | TRBV5-6 | TGTGCCAGCAGCTTGGCCTCGGGACAAGGCAATCAGCCCCAGCATTTT | CASSLASGQGNQPQHF
NA | TRBD1 | TRBJ2-7 | TRBV27 | TGTGCCAGCAGTTCCTCGACAGGGGCCCCCAACGAGCAGTACTTC | CASSSSTGAPNEQYF
NA | TRBD2 | TRBJ2-7 | TRBV14 | TGTGCCAGCAGCCAAGATAATCCGGGACTATACCTTTACGAGCAGTACTTC | CASSQDNPGLYLYEQYF
NA | TRBD1 | TRBJ2-4 | TRBV6-6 | TGTGCCAGCAGTTACCGACAGGGGAGGAACATTCAGTACTTC | CASSYRQGRNIQYF
NA | NA | TRBJ1-2 | TRBV7-9 | TGTGCCAGCAGCCGCCGTACTGAGGGCTCTAACTATGGCTACACCTTC | CASSRRTEGSNYGYTF
NA | TRBD1 | TRBJ1-5 | TRBV29-1 | TGCAGCGCCGGGACAGATAGCAATCAGCCCCAGCATTTT | CSAGTDSNQPQHF
NA | TRBD2 | TRBJ2-1 | TRBV4-1 | TGCGCCAGCAGCCACCCCACCGGCGGGACTAGCGGGGAGAGGTACTACAATGAGCAGTTCTTC | CASSHPTGGTSGERYYNEQFF